A selection of T cell receptor beta chains follows, all from one sample in a study of memory CD8 T cells in hepatitis C reinfection. The table came from immunoSEQ multiplex PCR; TCRdb's copy has only in-frame clones and leaves some out. This sample has 45,000 to 65,000 clones; 85% to 90% occur once, and the top ten carry roughly 1%. Material: naive CD8+ T cells sorted from blood. The origin of the receptors is a man younger than 35 with hepatitis C virus infection. Both conserved end residues are part of each CDR3. A D gene is named only where the DNA matches it firmly. For some rows the clone size is stated as once, few or many, or as a class when expanded; others skip it.

abundance,v_gene,d_gene,j_gene,CDR3aa,CDR3nt
.,TRBV19,.,TRBJ2-2,CASSNPWTSNTGELFF,TGTGCCAGTAGTAACCCCTGGACAAGTAACACCGGGGAGCTGTTTTTT
.,TRBV7-8,.,TRBJ2-1,CASSLARNEQFF,TGTGCCAGCAGCTTAGCGCGCAATGAGCAGTTCTTC
.,TRBV28,.,TRBJ2-2,CASSTGTTNTGELFF,TGTGCCAGCAGTACCGGGACAACAAACACCGGGGAGCTGTTTTTT
few,TRBV5-1,.,TRBJ1-2,CASSLDGNGYTF,TGCGCCAGCAGCTTGGACGGTAATGGCTACACCTTC
once,TRBV6-6,.,TRBJ2-1,CASRGAVYNEQFF,TGTGCCAGCCGGGGGGCCGTCTACAATGAGCAGTTCTTC
once,TRBV5-1,TRBD1,TRBJ1-1,CASNPRGLGDTEAFF,TGCGCCAGCAACCCCAGGGGGCTGGGGGACACTGAAGCTTTCTTT
.,TRBV2,.,TRBJ1-5,CGSSAQGSGQPQHF,TGTGGCAGCAGTGCCCAGGGGAGCGGTCAGCCCCAGCATTTT
.,TRBV10-1,.,TRBJ2-3,CASSEGQKHTDTQYF,TGCGCCAGCAGTGAGGGACAGAAACACACAGATACGCAGTATTTT
.,TRBV7-9,TRBD2,TRBJ2-5,CASSLGPGLAGETQYF,TGTGCCAGCAGCTTAGGCCCGGGACTAGCGGGAGAGACCCAGTACTTC
.,TRBV11-2,.,TRBJ1-1,CASSSRRAGDTEAFF,TGTGCCAGCAGCTCCCGCCGAGCAGGGGACACTGAAGCTTTCTTT
.,TRBV27,TRBD2,TRBJ2-1,CASSFSSGRGDEQFF,TGTGCCAGCAGTTTTTCGAGCGGGAGGGGAGATGAGCAGTTCTTC
.,TRBV28,TRBD1,TRBJ2-1,CASKDRSSYNEQFF,TGTGCCAGCAAGGACAGGAGCTCCTACAATGAGCAGTTCTTC
.,TRBV19,.,TRBJ2-2,CASSIGTVYNTGELFF,TGTGCCAGTAGTATAGGAACAGTGTACAACACCGGGGAGCTGTTTTTT
.,TRBV6-5,TRBD1,TRBJ2-2,CASSWTGWDTGELFF,TGTGCCAGCAGTTGGACAGGTTGGGATACCGGGGAGCTGTTTTTT
.,TRBV4-1,.,TRBJ1-1,CASSTLQGATEAFF,TGCGCCAGCTCCACCTTACAGGGCGCAACTGAAGCTTTCTTT
.,TRBV19,.,TRBJ2-3,CASSMGGTLTDTQYF,TGTGCCAGTAGTATGGGAGGCACCCTCACAGATACGCAGTATTTT
.,TRBV6-1,.,TRBJ1-1,CASSETGDEAFF,TGTGCCAGCAGTGAAACCGGGGATGAAGCTTTCTTT
.,TRBV7-9,.,TRBJ2-5,CASSSLLAKETQYF,TGTGCCAGCAGCTCCCTCCTAGCTAAAGAGACCCAGTACTTC
.,TRBV2,TRBD2,TRBJ2-1,CASRKGLAGEPSYNEQFF,TGTGCCAGCAGGAAGGGACTAGCGGGAGAGCCCTCCTACAATGAGCAGTTCTTC
.,TRBV5-1,TRBD1,TRBJ1-1,CASSLEGTGSTEAFF,TGCGCCAGCAGCTTGGAGGGGACAGGGAGCACTGAAGCTTTCTTT
.,TRBV7-3,TRBD1,TRBJ2-1,CASSDQTGVSSYNEQFF,TGTGCCAGCAGCGACCAAACAGGGGTCAGCTCCTACAATGAGCAGTTCTTC
.,TRBV27,TRBD2,TRBJ2-5,CASSSSGGGRDGETQYF,TGTGCCAGCAGCTCTTCGGGCGGGGGGCGCGACGGGGAGACCCAGTACTTC
.,TRBV7-3,TRBD2,TRBJ2-5,CASSPGTSGRGETQYF,TGTGCCAGCAGCCCCGGGACTAGCGGGAGGGGTGAGACCCAGTACTTC
once,TRBV13,TRBD1,TRBJ2-4,CASSEWTGGAAKNIQYF,TGTGCCAGCAGTGAATGGACAGGGGGCGCGGCCAAAAACATTCAGTACTTC
.,TRBV4-3,.,TRBJ2-2,CASSQDMGRGGGTGELFF,TGCGCCAGCAGCCAAGATATGGGAAGAGGGGGGGGCACCGGGGAGCTGTTTTTT
few,TRBV29-1,TRBD1,TRBJ1-1,CSVLQGANTEAFF,TGCAGCGTACTACAGGGGGCAAACACTGAAGCTTTCTTT
.,TRBV10-3,TRBD1,TRBJ2-7,CAISDPGQGAHEQYF,TGTGCCATCAGTGACCCCGGACAGGGGGCCCACGAGCAGTACTTC
.,TRBV13,TRBD2,TRBJ2-1,CASSLRTSAPGYNEQFF,TGTGCCAGCAGCTTAAGGACTAGTGCCCCGGGCTACAATGAGCAGTTCTTC
.,TRBV5-6,TRBD1,TRBJ2-7,CASSDPWTGMAEQYF,TGTGCCAGCAGCGACCCCTGGACAGGGATGGCCGAGCAGTACTTC
.,TRBV7-9,TRBD1,TRBJ2-3,CASSTFRDRGRDTQYF,TGTGCCAGCAGCACGTTCCGGGACAGGGGGCGAGATACGCAGTATTTT
.,TRBV6-6,TRBD2,TRBJ2-1,CASSYSAGGQGNEQFF,TGTGCCAGCAGTTACTCGGCGGGGGGGCAGGGGAATGAGCAGTTCTTC
.,TRBV27,.,TRBJ1-4,CASSSQGVNEKLFF,TGTGCCAGCAGTTCACAGGGTGTTAATGAAAAACTGTTTTTT
.,TRBV27,.,TRBJ2-1,CASSRSSYNEQFF,TGTGCCAGCAGCCGGTCGTCCTACAATGAGCAGTTCTTC
.,TRBV30,.,TRBJ2-2,CAWSVLTSTGELFF,TGTGCCTGGAGTGTACTGACAAGCACCGGGGAGCTGTTTTTT
few,TRBV10-3,.,TRBJ2-3,CAISTSRTGTDTQYF,TGTGCCATCAGTACCTCACGGACTGGCACAGATACGCAGTATTTT
.,TRBV12-5,TRBD1,TRBJ1-5,CASGFSDTWTGRQPQHF,TGTGCTAGTGGTTTTTCCGATACCTGGACAGGGAGACAGCCCCAGCATTTT
few,TRBV6-6,TRBD1,TRBJ2-2,CASSYSTGSGTGELFF,TGTGCCAGCAGTTACTCGACAGGGTCGGGCACCGGGGAGCTGTTTTTT
.,TRBV7-9,TRBD2,TRBJ2-1,CASTPSAVMSGTYNEQFF,TGTGCCAGCACCCCGTCGGCGGTGATGAGCGGGACCTACAATGAGCAGTTCTTC
.,TRBV7-9,.,TRBJ2-7,CASSLAYRQGEHSYEQYF,TGTGCCAGCAGCTTAGCTTACCGGCAGGGTGAGCACTCCTACGAGCAGTACTTC
.,TRBV9,TRBD2,TRBJ2-5,CASSVEASGGQETQYF,TGTGCCAGCAGCGTAGAGGCTAGCGGGGGTCAAGAGACCCAGTACTTC
.,TRBV6-6,.,TRBJ2-4,CASSLAGAKNIQYF,TGTGCCAGCAGTTTGGCAGGGGCCAAAAACATTCAGTACTTC
.,TRBV27,TRBD2,TRBJ2-1,CASREAGATYNEQFF,TGTGCCAGCAGAGAAGCGGGAGCGACCTACAATGAGCAGTTCTTC
.,TRBV19,TRBD1,TRBJ2-1,CASTRDSSYNEQFF,TGTGCCAGTACCCGGGACAGTTCGTACAATGAGCAGTTCTTC
.,TRBV6-1,TRBD2,TRBJ2-7,CASSATTSGYEQYF,TGTGCCAGCAGTGCGACGACTAGCGGATACGAGCAGTACTTC
.,TRBV19,TRBD2,TRBJ2-1,CASSGGLPLYNEQFF,TGTGCCAGTAGTGGGGGACTACCGCTATACAATGAGCAGTTCTTC
.,TRBV12-5,TRBD2,TRBJ2-2,CASGPRGAGGTGELFF,TGTGCTAGTGGGCCTCGGGGGGCGGGGGGCACCGGGGAGCTGTTTTTT